This T cell receptor beta chain emerged from a study of cytomegalovirus exposure and HLA in healthy donors. Background on the study: Counted in an early data release were 85 million or so unique TCRs from HLA-typed donors. Study results and caveats: Analyzed later, most CMV-associated TCR beta chains appeared HLA-restricted. Among immune exposure information, only CMV serostatus was available.

PCR primers comprised 60 Vbeta and 13 Jbeta primers. The repertoire was sequenced with immunoSEQ multiplex PCR; TCRdb's copy has only in-frame clones and lacks some. The table has roughly 140,000 clones, around 72% seen once. With regard to this clone: What it binds is unknown.

CDR1 and CDR2 (germline): SGHDT, YYEEEE. The CDR3 is made up of 14 amino acids. Unmatched junction bases numbered 11, after V lost 9 bases and J lost 8 bases. V usage is TRBV5-6 and J usage is TRBJ2-1; TRBD2 matches 10 bases. The TCR sequence derives from a man in his forties in good health and CMV-seronegative. Sequenced: PBMCs. Written as DNA, the CDR3 is TGTGCCACCCTCGATAGCGGGAGGTCTCATGAGCAGTTCTTC. Its protein product is CATLDSGRSHEQFF.